This T cell receptor beta chain emerged from a study of T-cell reconstitution after alpha-beta-depleted transplantation in children. General study findings and limits: High day-60 TCRbeta diversity in some patients came from surviving recipient T cells and thymic progenitors. T-cell counts and diversity at one year post-transplant came mainly from newly produced T cells. Several hundred graft clones that had expanded were reportedly the source of alpha-beta T cells about two months after transplant.

Preparation of the TCRbeta library involved a method that used unique molecular identifiers. Each CDR3 protein gets one entry after TCRdb re-called the PCR reads with MiXCR. The sample lists about 980,000 distinct CDR3 sequences; under 30% were seen once. This CDR3 is 13 amino acids long. The germline V gene encodes CDR1 DFQATT and CDR2 SNEGSKA (reference sequence). Trimming took 6 bases from V and 2 from J; bases not matched to a gene: 6. This clonotype was seen at least ten times. What it binds is unknown. This sequence originates from a boy under three years old who had a stem cell transplant for SCID, so the T cells may come from the graft donor. This specimen consisted of PBMCs, mostly from graft donor cells, obtained 360 days after TCRalphabeta/CD19-depleted stem cell transplant. The rearrangement joins TRBV20-1 to TRBJ2-7, with 8 bases aligning to TRBD2. The CDR3 sequence: CSAPRGGPYEQYF. For the CDR3, the DNA is TGCAGTGCCCCCCGGGGGGGGCCCTACGAGCAGTACTTC.